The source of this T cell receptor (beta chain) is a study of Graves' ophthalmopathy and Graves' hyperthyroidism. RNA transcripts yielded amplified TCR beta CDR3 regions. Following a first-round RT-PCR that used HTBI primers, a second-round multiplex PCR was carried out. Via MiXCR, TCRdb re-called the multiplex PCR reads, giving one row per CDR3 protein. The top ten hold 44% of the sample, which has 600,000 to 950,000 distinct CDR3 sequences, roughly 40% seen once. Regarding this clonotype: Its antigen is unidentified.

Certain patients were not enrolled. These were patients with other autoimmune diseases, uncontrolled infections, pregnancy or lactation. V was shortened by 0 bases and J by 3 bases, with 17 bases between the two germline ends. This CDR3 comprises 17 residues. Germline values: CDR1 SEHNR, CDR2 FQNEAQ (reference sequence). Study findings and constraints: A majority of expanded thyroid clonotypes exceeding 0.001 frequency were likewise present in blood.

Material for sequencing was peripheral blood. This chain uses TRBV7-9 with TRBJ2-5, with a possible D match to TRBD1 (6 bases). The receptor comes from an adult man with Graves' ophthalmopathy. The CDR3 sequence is CASSLAGAGARKETQYF. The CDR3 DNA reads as TGTGCCAGCAGCTTAGCGGGGGCCGGGGCCAGAAAAGAGACCCAGTACTTC.